The 17 T cell receptor beta chains given below trace back to one sample, sequenced in a study of T cell responses to AZD1222 COVID-19 vaccine (dated by TCRdb to 2020 to 2023). Receptors were amplified or captured by the immunoSEQ multiplex PCR assay. TCRdb retrieved this table from immuneACCESS and kept in-frame rearrangements only. Not all clones are present; in checked studies, unresolved V genes account for under half, and no reason is known for the remainder. The sample table records 140,000 to 150,000 clones; about 81% of these occur just once. Around 4.1% of the sample comes from the top ten. What the time point label conveys for this sample: baseline before first vaccination. In light of the paper, this sample's treatment or condition label describes: meningococcal conjugate vaccine given as trial control. The material sequenced was peripheral blood, taken on day 0 of MenACWY control vaccination. These receptors originate from an adult in good health.

This chain uses TRBV18 with TRBJ1-1, with a possible D match to TRBD1 (6 bases). Trimming cost V 0 bases and J 5 bases, with 10 bases left between them. This CDR3 region has 14 residues. The germline gives CDR1 KGHSH, CDR2 LQKENI. Here the CDR3 DNA reads TGTGCCAGCTCACCACCCTCAGGGGTGACTGAAGCTTTCTTT. It translates to CASSPPSGVTEAFF.

This clone was detected only a few times. The rearrangement uses TRBV9 and TRBJ1-1, with unresolved D. Germline CDR1 and CDR2: SGDLS and YYNGEE. V lost 0 bases, J lost 4 bases, and 7 bases lay in between. The CDR3 is 13 residues long. The DNA for the CDR3 is TGTGCCAGCAGCGTAGGTAGATTCACTGAAGCTTTCTTT. This codes for CASSVGRFTEAFF.

The chain joins TRBV28 to TRBJ1-3; D is undetermined. The CDR3 is 15 amino acids. V was shortened by 6 bases and J by 0 bases, with 12 bases between the two germline ends. In germline, CDR1 is MDHEN, CDR2 SYDVKM. As DNA, the CDR3 is TGTGCCAGCAGGACACTCCTTCTCTCTGGAAACACCATATATTTT. This encodes CASRTLLLSGNTIYF.

The chain uses TRBV25-1 and TRBJ2-1, with 7 bases identical to TRBD1. Germline V gene lookup returns CDR1 MGHDK and CDR2 SYGVNS. The trim removed 4 bases at V and 7 bases at J, leaving 10 bases unmatched. The CDR3 has 15 residues. Here the CDR3 reads CASSALPRDSNEQFF. The CDR3, as DNA: TGTGCCAGCAGTGCGTTACCCCGGGACAGTAATGAGCAGTTCTTC. Drawing the rest from reference TRBV25-1 and TRBJ2-1, the complete variable domain is EADIYQTPRYLVIGTGKKITLECSQTMGHDKMYWYQQDPGMELHLIHYSYGVNSTEKGDLSSESTVSRIRTEHFPLTLESARPSHTSQYLCASSALPRDSNEQFFGPGTRLTVL.

The V gene is TRBV5-4, the J gene TRBJ2-3; a weak D match, TRBD1 (6 bases). V gave up 4 bases and J gave up 1 base, with 13 bases separating them. CDR1 is SGHNT and CDR2 is YYREEE in the germline V gene (reference sequence). The CDR3 runs 15 residues. The CDR3: CASSLTGGGTDTQYF. In DNA form, the CDR3 reads TGTGCCAGCAGCCTCACTGGGGGCGGCACAGATACGCAGTATTTT.

The chain couples TRBV24-1 to TRBJ2-4; no clear D gene. This CDR3 is built from 15 residues. Trimming shortened V by 4 bases and J by 0 bases, and 9 bases separated the two germline ends. Germline assignment: CDR1 KGHDR and CDR2 SFDVKD. CDR3 nucleotides: TGTGCCACCAGTGACGCCAAAAGAGCCAAAAACATTCAGTACTTC. Translation gives CATSDAKRAKNIQYF.

V and J are TRBV28 and TRBJ1-3; 7 bases fit TRBD1. Germline lookup yields CDR1 MDHEN and CDR2 SYDVKM. V was clipped by 5 bases and J by 0 bases; unmatched bases: 4. The CDR3 is 15 residues long. The CDR3 is CASSLGTASGNTIYF. The CDR3 DNA follows: TGTGCCAGCAGTCTAGGGACAGCCTCTGGAAACACCATATATTTT.

The chain employs TRBV11-2 and TRBJ2-1; D is perhaps TRBD2 (6 bases). The CDR3 has 14 amino acids. Trimming stripped 4 bases from V and 7 bases from J, with 14 bases between. In germline, CDR1 is SGHAT, CDR2 FQNNGV. CDR3 DNA sequence: TGTGCCAGCAGCTCGGCCCCGGGAGTGAATGAGCAGTTCTTC. This gives the protein CASSSAPGVNEQFF.

The rearrangement uses TRBV5-6 and TRBJ1-1; TRBD1 matches 8 bases. This CDR3 contains 15 residues. V gave up 4 bases and J gave up 2 bases; unmatched junction bases: 7. In germline, CDR1 is SGHDT, CDR2 YYEEEE. The CDR3 protein is CASSNDRGLNTEAFF. The CDR3 DNA sequence: TGTGCCAGCAGCAACGACAGGGGCCTCAACACTGAAGCTTTCTTT.

This clone was detected only a few times. The J gene is TRBJ1-6, the V gene TRBV30; 7 bases align to TRBD1. Germline CDR1 reads GTSNPN; CDR2 reads SVGIG (reference sequence). The CDR3 spans 15 residues. J was trimmed by 7 bases and V by 0 bases; bases with no gene match: 6. CDR3 amino acids: CAWSVLARGNSPLHF. CDR3 nucleotides: TGTGCCTGGAGTGTACTGGCCAGGGGGAATTCACCCCTCCACTTT.

The chain carries TRBV7-8 and TRBJ1-4, with D unclear. Germline V lookup: CDR1 SGHVS, CDR2 FQNEAQ. The CDR3 sequence is 15 residues long. V lost 1 base and J 3 bases, leaving 9 bases between the germline ends. The CDR3 region is CASSLDGHPNEKLFF. The CDR3 region has the DNA TGTGCCAGCAGCTTAGACGGTCACCCTAATGAAAAACTGTTTTTT.

The chain is built from TRBV7-6 and TRBJ2-2; maybe TRBD1 (5 bases). The CDR3 is 14 amino acids. The ends were cut back, 0 bases at V and 8 bases at J, with 10 bases in the middle. In germline, CDR1 is SGHVS, CDR2 FNYEAQ. CDR3 residues: CASSLAWGAGELFF. For the CDR3, the DNA is TGTGCCAGCAGCTTAGCGTGGGGCGCGGGGGAGCTGTTTTTT.

This clone came up a few times. This chain uses TRBV6-5 with TRBJ2-7; D is possibly TRBD1 (5 bases). Between the trimmed V and J ends, which lost 6 bases and 4 bases, there was a span of 16 bases. The CDR3 extends over 14 amino acids. Germline lookup yields CDR1 MNHEY and CDR2 SVGAGI. The CDR3 DNA sequence: TGTGCCAGCAGCAAGGCACAGGATATGTACGAGCAGTACTTC. This translates into CASSKAQDMYEQYF.

The gene calls are TRBV27 and TRBJ2-7, with TRBD1 matching 7 bases. Germline CDR1 reads MNHEY; CDR2 reads SMNVEV (reference sequence). The CDR3 is 15 residues long. J was trimmed by 2 bases and V by 4 bases; bases with no gene match: 8. CDR3 nucleotides: TGTGCCAGCAGTTCTTCCGGGACAGCGCCCTACGAGCAGTACTTC. Encoded protein: CASSSSGTAPYEQYF.

This clone came up a few times. The rearrangement uses TRBV3-1 (or the pseudogene TRBV3-2) and TRBJ1-1; TRBD1 is a possible D gene (5 bases). The germline V and J ends were trimmed by 2 bases and 7 bases, with 17 bases remaining between them. The CDR3 runs 15 residues. Germline CDR1 reads LGHDT; CDR2 reads YNNKEL (reference sequence). The CDR3 coding sequence is TGTGCCAGCAGCCAAATATTTCAATTGGGGGATGAAGCTTTCTTT. Its protein product is CASSQIFQLGDEAFF.

This chain connects TRBV19 to TRBJ2-3; possible D gene TRBD1, 6 bases. This CDR3 is 13 amino acids long. Between the trimmed V and J ends, which lost 5 bases and 8 bases, there was a span of 14 bases. Germline loops: CDR1 LNHDA, CDR2 SQIVND (reference sequence). CDR3 DNA sequence: TGTGCCAGTAGTTCAGGGGAGTATGGTACGCAGTATTTT. Its protein product is CASSSGEYGTQYF.

V gene TRBV7-9 combines with J gene TRBJ2-7, with D unclear. This CDR3 region has 12 residues. The germline CDR1 and CDR2 sequences are SEHNR and FQNEAQ (reference sequence). Trimming removed 3 bases from V and 3 bases from J, with 6 bases in between. Here the CDR3 reads CASSLGSYEQYF. In DNA, the CDR3 is TGTGCCAGCAGCTTGGGCAGCTACGAGCAGTACTTC.